The 2 T cell receptor beta chains given below trace back to one sample, sequenced in a study of cytomegalovirus exposure and HLA in healthy donors. PCR primers comprised 60 Vbeta and 13 Jbeta primers. Using immunoSEQ multiplex PCR, the repertoire was profiled, and TCRdb retains in-frame clones only, with some absent. Of roughly 100,000 clones in the sample, approximately 82% were seen once. The sample was PBMCs. The receptors were sampled from a female donor in good health and CMV-seropositive.

This chain connects TRBV5-1 to TRBJ2-1, with 14 bases that match TRBD2. With V trimmed by 3 bases and J by 7 bases, 9 bases remained unmatched. Germline CDR1 reads SGHRS; CDR2 reads YFSETQ. The CDR3 sequence is 17 residues long. In nucleotides, the CDR3 is TGCGCCAGCAGCTACCGAGTGACTAGCGGGGGGGTTAATGAGCAGTTCTTC. Protein product: CASSYRVTSGGVNEQFF.

The rearrangement joins TRBV19 to TRBJ2-7; D may be TRBD2 (6 bases). CDR1 is LNHDA, CDR2 SQIVND, per germline (reference sequence). V was shortened by 5 bases and J by 5 bases, with 13 bases between the two germline ends. The CDR3 is 13 amino acids. DNA of the CDR3: TGTGCCAGTAGTTCTCGTTCGGGGGACGAGCAGTACTTC. Translated, it gives CASSSRSGDEQYF. Supplemented by reference TRBV19 and TRBJ2-7, the full variable domain reads DGGITQSPKYLFRKEGQNVTLSCEQNLNHDAMYWYRQDPGQGLRLIYYSQIVNDFQKGDIAEGYSVSREKKESFPLTVTSAQKNPTAFYLCASSSRSGDEQYFGPGTRLTVT.